This TCR beta chain was profiled in a study of shared clonotypes between healthy human individuals. Sequencing used immunoSEQ multiplex PCR; TCRdb keeps in-frame clones, though not all of them. The table includes 780,000 or so clones, around 77% detected once. V was cut by 3 bases and J by 2 bases, with 13 bases left in between. The CDR3 runs 15 residues. Germline V gene sequence: CDR1 LNHNV, CDR2 YYDKDF (reference sequence). This clonotype was sampled from a woman in her thirties in good health. The sample taken for sequencing was memory CD4+ T cells sorted from blood. Subset of the sample: CD45RA-negative fraction. This rearrangement joins TRBV15 to TRBJ1-1; the D gene is possibly TRBD1 (6 bases). The CDR3: CATSSSGALNTEAFF. Written as DNA, the CDR3 is TGTGCCACCAGCAGTTCAGGGGCTCTAAACACTGAAGCTTTCTTT.